The T cell receptor (beta chain) described here comes from a study of early T cells in non-severe SARS-CoV-2 infection. The wider study: Chains stayed unpaired after sequencing of bulk RNA from unsorted whole blood. Findings and limits, study-wide: Matching results from VDJdb favored anti-spike CD8 responses, leaving private and CD4 specificities undetected.

TCRdb re-called the 5' RACE reads through MiXCR, storing one row per CDR3 protein. This sample has around 50,000 distinct CDR3 sequences, with around 7.7% found just once. Germline lookup yields CDR1 MNHEY and CDR2 SVGAGI. V lost 0 bases and J 2 bases, leaving 10 bases between the germline ends. The length of the CDR3 is 16 residues. This clonotype was found many times. Its antigen is unidentified. Sequencing was done on a sample of whole blood. The clonotype comes from an adult who was a healthcare worker with PCR-confirmed SARS-CoV-2 infection or an uninfected control (not recorded which). This chain uses TRBV6-5 with TRBJ2-2; maybe TRBD1 (5 bases). CDR3 DNA sequence: TGTGCCAGCAGTTACTCCCAGGGTTTTAACACCGGGGAGCTGTTTTTT. As protein: CASSYSQGFNTGELFF.